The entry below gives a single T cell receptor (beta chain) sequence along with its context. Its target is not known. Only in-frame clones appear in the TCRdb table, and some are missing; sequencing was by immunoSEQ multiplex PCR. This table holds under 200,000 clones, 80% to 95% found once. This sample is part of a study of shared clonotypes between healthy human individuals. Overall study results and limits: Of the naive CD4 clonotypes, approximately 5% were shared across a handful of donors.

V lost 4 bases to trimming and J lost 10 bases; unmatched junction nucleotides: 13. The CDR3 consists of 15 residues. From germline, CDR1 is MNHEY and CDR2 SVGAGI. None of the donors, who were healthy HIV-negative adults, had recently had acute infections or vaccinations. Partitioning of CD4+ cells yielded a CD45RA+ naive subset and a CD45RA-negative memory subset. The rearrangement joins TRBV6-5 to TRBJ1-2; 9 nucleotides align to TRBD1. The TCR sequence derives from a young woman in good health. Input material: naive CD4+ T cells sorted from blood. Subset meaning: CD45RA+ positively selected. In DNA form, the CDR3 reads TGTGCCAGCAGTTTACAGGGGGCAAATTTTATAGTCTACACCTTC. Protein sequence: CASSLQGANFIVYTF.